The 26 T cell receptor beta chains listed next were all sequenced from one sample in a study of cytomegalovirus exposure and HLA in healthy donors. Vbeta (60) and Jbeta (13) primers were used in the PCR. Measured with immunoSEQ multiplex PCR; TCRdb has only the in-frame clones, and not every one. The data contain approximately 210,000 clones, roughly 82% of them seen just once; the ten biggest clones take up about 6.4%. The sequenced sample consisted of PBMCs. The receptors shown here come from a man aged 35 to 55 in good health and CMV-seropositive.

This clone appeared once. The V call is TRBV5-6, the J call TRBJ2-2; TRBD2 aligns across 14 bases. Losses at the gene ends were 3 bases for V and 4 bases for J; bases not matched to a gene: 11. CDR3 size: 19 residues. Germline V CDR1 and CDR2: SGHDT, YYEEEE. CDR3 in DNA: TGTGCCAGCAGCTCGGTCTCGGGACTAGCGGGAGTCGCCACCGGGGAGCTGTTTTTT. This encodes CASSSVSGLAGVATGELFF.

The chain has TRBV7-9 and TRBJ1-2; tentatively, D is TRBD1 (6 bases). CDR3 size: 14 residues. Germline V lookup: CDR1 SEHNR, CDR2 FQNEAQ (reference sequence). Deletions cut 3 bases from V and 6 bases from J, with 14 bases between. The CDR3 nucleotides are TGTGCCAGCAGCTTTAGGACAGAGGGGGATGGCTACACCTTC. It codes for CASSFRTEGDGYTF.

The chain uses TRBV5-8 and TRBJ2-2; TRBD1 agrees at 9 bases. The junction had 5 bases not matched to a gene; V was cut back by 1 base and J by 7 bases. Germline loops: CDR1 SGHTS, CDR2 YDEGEE. The CDR3 extends over 15 amino acids. CDR3 amino acids: CASSLYRGRIGELFF. The CDR3, as DNA: TGTGCCAGCAGCTTGTACAGGGGGCGAATCGGGGAGCTGTTTTTT.

This chain uses TRBV7-9 with TRBJ2-1; tentatively, D is TRBD2 (5 bases). The CDR3 loop spans 14 amino acids. V was shortened by 6 bases and J by 4 bases, with 13 bases between the two germline ends. From germline, CDR1 is SEHNR and CDR2 FQNEAQ (reference sequence). The CDR3 sequence is CASSTAKRYNEQFF. CDR3 nucleotide sequence: TGTGCCAGCAGTACGGCCAAGCGGTACAATGAGCAGTTCTTC.

The rearrangement links TRBV19 to TRBJ2-3; TRBD1 matches 9 bases. This CDR3 spans 14 amino acids. Trimming cost V 6 bases and J 4 bases; bases outside gene matches: 5. The germline V gene encodes CDR1 LNHDA and CDR2 SQIVND (reference sequence). The CDR3 region has the DNA TGTGCCAGTAGCCGGGACAGGGTGTCAGATACGCAGTATTTT. This codes for CASSRDRVSDTQYF.

The gene calls are TRBV6-5 and TRBJ1-5, with TRBD1 as a possible D gene (6 bases). The germline gives CDR1 MNHEY, CDR2 SVGAGI. The CDR3 runs to 14 residues. V gave up 6 bases and J gave up 6 bases, with 15 bases separating them. This chain's CDR3 is CASSFRGVGQPQHF. DNA of the CDR3: TGTGCCAGCAGCTTCAGGGGTGTTGGTCAGCCCCAGCATTTT.

This clone was recorded once. CDR3 DNA: TGTGCCAGCAGCACAGGGCACTACGAGCAGTACGTC. This sequence encodes CASSTGHYEQYV. The gene calls are TRBV9 and TRBJ2-7, with D possibly being TRBD1 (6 bases). CDR1 is SGDLS and CDR2 is YYNGEE in the germline V gene. This CDR3 comprises 12 residues. The V and J ends lost 4 bases and 3 bases respectively, with 8 bases between them.

The chain carries TRBV30 and TRBJ1-2; a possible D gene is TRBD1 (6 bases). Germline CDR1 is GTSNPN and CDR2 is SVGIG (reference sequence). V was pared by 5 bases and J by 10 bases, with 17 bases between. The CDR3 runs to 12 residues. CDR3 sequence: CAWSTGTRIYTF. For the CDR3, the DNA is TGTGCCTGGTCCACGGGGACACGGATCTACACCTTC.

The rearrangement links TRBV2 to TRBJ2-2; TRBD2 aligns across 8 bases. The CDR3 sequence is 17 residues long. J lost 9 bases, V lost 0 bases, and 12 bases had no gene match. Germline CDR1 and CDR2: SNHLY and FYNNEI. This CDR3 reads CASSEAMVAGLGRELFF. CDR3 DNA: TGTGCCAGCAGTGAAGCGATGGTAGCGGGGTTGGGCAGGGAGCTGTTTTTT.

CDR3 loop: CASSHLRTEAFF. In DNA form, the CDR3 reads TGTGCCAGCAGCCACCTGCGTACTGAAGCTTTCTTT. This chain uses TRBV13 with TRBJ1-1; D uncertain. V was cut by 5 bases and J by 5 bases, with 9 bases left in between. The germline CDR1 and CDR2 sequences are PRHDT and FYEKMQ (reference sequence). This CDR3 region has 12 residues.

The chain has TRBV2 and TRBJ2-7; 9 bases map to TRBD1. Per germline, CDR1 SNHLY and CDR2 FYNNEI. Trimming removed 8 bases from V and 0 bases from J; junction bases left unmatched: 5. The CDR3 is made up of 14 amino acids. The CDR3 DNA reads as TGTGCCAGCGGCGGGACAGGGAGCTCCTACGAGCAGTACGTC. Its translation is CASGGTGSSYEQYV.

The V call is TRBV6-1, the J call TRBJ2-7; maybe TRBD2 (7 bases). The CDR3 loop spans 14 amino acids. With 3 bases removed from V and 3 bases from J, the gap between germline ends came to 12 bases. The germline V gene encodes CDR1 MNHNS and CDR2 SASEGT. CDR3 nucleotide sequence: TGTGCCAGCAGTGAGGGGGGGGGCGGCTACGAGCAGTACGTC. Translation: CASSEGGGGYEQYV.

This chain's CDR3 is CASSRDRASNYGYTF. Written as DNA, the CDR3 is TGTGCCAGCAGCCGGGACAGGGCGTCTAACTATGGCTACACCTTC. V and J are TRBV9 and TRBJ1-2; 9 nucleotides match TRBD1. The J segment lost 0 bases and the V segment lost 4 bases, leaving 4 bases of the junction unmatched. This CDR3 has 15 residues. CDR1 is SGDLS and CDR2 is YYNGEE in the germline V gene.

This chain connects TRBV27 to TRBJ2-1; 8 nucleotides align to TRBD2. With V trimmed by 2 bases and J by 9 bases, 6 bases remained unmatched. The germline gives CDR1 MNHEY, CDR2 SMNVEV (reference sequence). The CDR3 length is 14 residues. The CDR3 nucleotides are TGTGCCAGCAGTTTAGTGGCTAGCGGGTTTGAGCAGTTCTTC. Residues: CASSLVASGFEQFF.

The chain is built from TRBV6-5 and TRBJ1-1, with D maybe TRBD1 (5 bases). Per the germline V gene, CDR1 is MNHEY and CDR2 is SVGAGI. The length of the CDR3 is 12 residues. The ends were cut back, 7 bases at V and 6 bases at J, with 12 bases in the middle. The CDR3 spells CASTLGRAEAFF. CDR3 nucleotide sequence: TGTGCCAGCACCCTGGGCAGGGCTGAAGCTTTCTTT.

The chain has TRBV6-1 and TRBJ2-1; 9 positions match TRBD2. This CDR3 spans 15 amino acids. Unmatched junction bases numbered 9, after V lost 4 bases and J lost 8 bases. Per germline, CDR1 MNHNS and CDR2 SASEGT. DNA for the CDR3: TGTGCCAGCAGTGGAAGAGCGGGAGGTCGCGATGAGCAGTTCTTC. Its translation: CASSGRAGGRDEQFF.

This clone was seen more than once but under ten times. The chain couples TRBV4-1 to TRBJ1-2; TRBD1 matches 12 bases. Losses at the gene ends were 2 bases for V and 6 bases for J; bases not matched to a gene: 7. This CDR3 comprises 16 residues. The germline V gene encodes CDR1 MGHRA and CDR2 YSYEKL. The CDR3 DNA reads TGCGCCAGCAGCCAACTCCCGGGACAGGGGGCGGATGGCTACACCTTC. Amino acids: CASSQLPGQGADGYTF.

This rearrangement joins TRBV11-2 to TRBJ1-4; 7 positions match TRBD1. The V gene's germline CDR1 is SGHAT and CDR2 FQNNGV. The CDR3 is 14 amino acids. The trim removed 6 bases at V and 5 bases at J, leaving 6 bases unmatched. For the CDR3, the DNA is TGTGCCAGCAGAGAGGACAGGCGAAATGAAAAACTGTTTTTT. It codes for CASREDRRNEKLFF.

In DNA form, the CDR3 reads TGCGCCAGCAGCTCTCCTAGCGGTACAGATACGCAGTATTTT. Amino acid sequence: CASSSPSGTDTQYF. The genes are TRBV5-1 and TRBJ2-3; 7 positions agree with TRBD2. This CDR3 spans 14 amino acids. The trim removed 3 bases at V and 3 bases at J, leaving 4 bases unmatched. Germline CDR1 SGHRS, CDR2 YFSETQ.

The chain joins TRBV7-9 to TRBJ2-7, with 9 positions matching TRBD1. CDR3 length: 17 amino acids. CDR1 SEHNR and CDR2 FQNEAQ come from the germline V gene (reference sequence). Trimming cost V 1 base and J 3 bases; bases outside gene matches: 10. CDR3 sequence (DNA): TGTGCCAGCAGCTTAGGGGACAGGGCCCTACTAGGCTACGAGCAGTACGTC. Translating gives CASSLGDRALLGYEQYV.

The V call is TRBV4-1, the J call TRBJ2-3; D is perhaps TRBD1 (5 bases). V gave up 1 base and J gave up 6 bases, with 11 bases separating them. CDR1 is MGHRA, CDR2 YSYEKL, per germline. The CDR3 covers 14 residues. The CDR3 reads CASSQGTYWDTQYF. For the CDR3, the DNA is TGCGCCAGCAGCCAAGGGACATATTGGGATACGCAGTATTTT.

The rearrangement joins TRBV12-5 to TRBJ2-3; 12 positions match TRBD2. Germline V lookup: CDR1 LGHNT, CDR2 FRNRAP. The CDR3 extends over 16 amino acids. V lost 3 bases and J lost 5; bases outside the gene matches: 6. The CDR3 coding sequence is TGTGCTAGTGGTTTACGACTAGCGGGAGCTTTAGATACGCAGTATTTT. Protein sequence: CASGLRLAGALDTQYF.

V gene TRBV28 combines with J gene TRBJ2-1; 7 bases are shared with TRBD2. The CDR3 is 13 residues long. V shed 3 bases, J shed 4 bases, and the junction held 0 bases outside the gene matches. Germline CDR1 MDHEN, CDR2 SYDVKM. For the CDR3, the DNA is TGTGCCAGCAGTTTGGGACTATACAATGAGCAGTTCTTC. It translates to CASSLGLYNEQFF.

The chain couples TRBV18 to TRBJ1-3; tentatively, D is TRBD1 (5 bases). The CDR3 is 15 residues long. V was pared by 2 bases and J by 4 bases, with 12 bases between. Germline CDR1 KGHSH, CDR2 LQKENI. The CDR3 protein is CASSPVTGPGNTIYF. The DNA for the CDR3 is TGTGCCAGCTCACCAGTCACAGGACCCGGAAACACCATATATTTT.

V is TRBV19 and J is TRBJ2-1, with 8 bases matching TRBD2. Germline V gene data show CDR1 as LNHDA and CDR2 as SQIVND (reference sequence). V lost 3 bases, J lost 3 bases, and 4 bases stayed unmatched. The CDR3 runs 15 residues. CDR3 coding DNA: TGTGCCAGTAGTATGACCGGGACTAGCTACAATGAGCAGTTCTTC. Translating it yields CASSMTGTSYNEQFF.

The chain links TRBV15 to TRBJ2-7; TRBD2 matches 7 bases. The CDR3 is 15 amino acids. Germline V lookup: CDR1 LNHNV, CDR2 YYDKDF (reference sequence). J lost 3 bases, V lost 5 bases, and 10 bases had no gene match. The CDR3 sequence: CATSDGRTLSYEQYV. The DNA of the CDR3 is TGTGCCACCAGCGACGGGAGGACCTTGAGCTACGAGCAGTACGTC.